Listed below are T cell receptor beta chains from one sample, sequenced in a study of Graves' ophthalmopathy and Graves' hyperthyroidism. TCRdb redid the calling of the multiplex PCR reads with MiXCR, one entry per CDR3 protein. This sample has 600,000 to 950,000 distinct CDR3 sequences, with roughly two fifths found just once. Material for sequencing was peripheral blood. All receptors come from an adult man with Graves' ophthalmopathy. Each CDR3 is given with its conserved first and last residue. Each record gives: CDR3 DNA, CDR3 protein, D gene, CDR3 length, J gene, clone size, V gene. The D gene is left open where the match is weak. Clone size is shown for a subset of rows, as once, few, many or a class of expanded clone.

CDR3 DNA: TGTGCCAGCAGTAGGCGTATAGGGGGAAACTATGGCTACACCTTC; CDR3 protein: CASSRRIGGNYGYTF; D gene: -; CDR3 length: 15; J gene: TRBJ1-2; clone size: -; V gene: TRBV5-4
CDR3 DNA: TGTGCCAGCAGCTTGGGACCCCCGGGGACCCAGTACTTC; CDR3 protein: CASSLGPPGTQYF; D gene: -; CDR3 length: 13; J gene: TRBJ2-5; clone size: few; V gene: TRBV9
CDR3 DNA: TGTGCCAGTAGTATTCGAGGGGGCGCTTCCTACGAGCAGTACTTC; CDR3 protein: CASSIRGGASYEQYF; D gene: TRBD1; CDR3 length: 15; J gene: TRBJ2-7; clone size: few; V gene: TRBV19
CDR3 DNA: TGCGCCAGCAGCCGTGGACAGGGGGCGCGGGAGACCCAGTACTTC; CDR3 protein: CASSRGQGARETQYF; D gene: TRBD1; CDR3 length: 15; J gene: TRBJ2-5; clone size: few; V gene: TRBV5-1
CDR3 DNA: TGTGCCAGCAAGGGGGCTAATGAAAAACTGTTTTTT; CDR3 protein: CASKGANEKLFF; D gene: -; CDR3 length: 12; J gene: TRBJ1-4; clone size: -; V gene: TRBV2
CDR3 DNA: TGTGCCAGCACCATCGGGCGTTGGGACACTGAAGCTTTCTTT; CDR3 protein: CASTIGRWDTEAFF; D gene: -; CDR3 length: 14; J gene: TRBJ1-1; clone size: -; V gene: TRBV28
CDR3 DNA: TGTGCCAGCAGCCAGGATAGGACCGAGCAGTACTTC; CDR3 protein: CASSQDRTEQYF; D gene: -; CDR3 length: 12; J gene: TRBJ2-7; clone size: few; V gene: TRBV3-1
CDR3 DNA: TGTGCCAGCAGCGTTCTCCGGGATAGTGAAGCTTTCTTT; CDR3 protein: CASSVLRDSEAFF; D gene: -; CDR3 length: 13; J gene: TRBJ1-1; clone size: few; V gene: TRBV7-6
CDR3 DNA: TGCAGTGCTGCCTCGGGCAGGGTCCAAGAGACCCAGTACTTC; CDR3 protein: CSAASGRVQETQYF; D gene: -; CDR3 length: 14; J gene: TRBJ2-5; clone size: -; V gene: TRBV20-1
CDR3 DNA: TGTGCCAGCAGCGCCGCACAGAACACTGAAGCTTTCTTT; CDR3 protein: CASSAAQNTEAFF; D gene: -; CDR3 length: 13; J gene: TRBJ1-1; clone size: many; V gene: TRBV7-3
CDR3 DNA: TGCAGTGCTAGGTGGATAGGGATGGATTCACCCCTCCACTTT; CDR3 protein: CSARWIGMDSPLHF; D gene: -; CDR3 length: 14; J gene: TRBJ1-6; clone size: many; V gene: TRBV20-1
CDR3 DNA: TGTGCCAGCAGAATAGCGGGCGAGCAGTACTTC; CDR3 protein: CASRIAGEQYF; D gene: TRBD2; CDR3 length: 11; J gene: TRBJ2-7; clone size: many; V gene: TRBV6-2/TRBV6-3
CDR3 DNA: TGCGCCAGCAGCCAAGTTTTCGGACTCGGACAGGCGTACTATGGCTACACCTTC; CDR3 protein: CASSQVFGLGQAYYGYTF; D gene: TRBD1; CDR3 length: 18; J gene: TRBJ1-2; clone size: -; V gene: TRBV4-1